The source of this T cell receptor (beta chain) is a study of identical twins. Study-wide results and limits: The study based its conclusions on cross-sectional statistical analysis and did not follow the same donors.

In regard to this clonotype: Its antigen is unknown.

CDR1 SGDLS and CDR2 YYNGEE come from the germline V gene. CDR3 length equals 14 residues. V shed 3 bases and J shed 2 bases, with 11 bases lying between them. Each CDR3 protein gets one entry after TCRdb re-called the 5' RACE reads with MiXCR. The repertoire has 600,000 to 800,000 distinct CDR3 sequences, about 20% of them found once; the top ten carry more than 4%. The donor group consisted entirely of healthy Caucasians. The sample was also reused in another study, on T cells expressing NK-cell markers.

The sequence was obtained from a woman aged 18-29 years in good health. Sequenced sample: PBMCs. This chain links TRBV9 with TRBJ2-5, with D perhaps TRBD1 or TRBD2 (5 bases each). The CDR3, as DNA: TGTGCCAGCAGCGGGGGGACCTATCAAGAGACCCAGTACTTC. This codes for CASSGGTYQETQYF.